These 31 T cell receptor beta chains were sequenced from one sample in a study of early T cells in non-severe SARS-CoV-2 infection. A single record per CDR3 protein comes from TCRdb applying MiXCR to the 5' RACE reads. The data show about 46,000 distinct CDR3 sequences, about 5.2% seen once. Sequencing was performed on whole blood, taken at baseline. These receptors originate from an adult who was a healthcare worker with PCR-confirmed SARS-CoV-2 infection or an uninfected control (not recorded which).

This clonotype was detected ten times or more. The V and J genes are TRBV27 and TRBJ2-7, with a weak D call TRBD2 (6 bases). The CDR3 runs 15 residues. Trimming cost V 3 bases and J 0 bases, with 12 bases left between them. Germline values: CDR1 MNHEY, CDR2 SMNVEV (reference sequence). The CDR3 loop reads CASSLYGSPSYEQYF. The CDR3 DNA is TGTGCCAGCAGTTTGTACGGGAGCCCCTCCTACGAGCAGTACTTC.

This chain uses TRBV3-1 with TRBJ1-6; no firm D call. CDR1 and CDR2 from the germline V gene are LGHDT and YNNKEL (reference sequence). The CDR3 is 13 residues long. Trimming removed 1 base from V and 8 bases from J, with 6 bases in between. The CDR3 DNA follows: TGTGCCAGCAGCCAAGTGCAGGATTCACCCCTCCACTTT. Translation: CASSQVQDSPLHF.

The chain combines TRBV20-1 with TRBJ2-3; 8 nucleotides line up with TRBD2. The trim removed 4 bases at V and 2 bases at J, leaving 8 bases unmatched. The CDR3 has 15 residues. Germline values: CDR1 DFQATT, CDR2 SNEGSKA (reference sequence). CDR3 residues: CSATSGTSSTDTQYF. CDR3 nucleotides: TGCAGTGCTACCTCCGGGACTAGTTCCACAGATACGCAGTATTTT.

Note on this clonotype: A much larger clone lies a single base off, so this may be a read error. The V gene is TRBV5-5, the J gene TRBJ2-7; TRBD2 matches at 7 bases. With V trimmed by 1 base and J by 0 bases, 1 base remained unmatched. This CDR3 region has 14 residues. CDR1 is SGHKS and CDR2 is YYEKEE in the germline V gene (reference sequence). CDR3 DNA sequence: TGTGCCAGCAGCTTGAGGACTAGCTCCTACGAGCAGTACTTC. The encoded protein is CASSLRTSSYEQYF.

This clonotype has a count of ten or more. The chain combines TRBV6-1 with TRBJ1-2, with D possibly matching TRBD1 (6 bases). Trimming cost V 5 bases and J 8 bases, with 18 bases left between them. The CDR3 is made up of 14 amino acids. Germline CDR1 reads MNHNS; CDR2 reads SASEGT. DNA for the CDR3: TGTGCCAGCAGTAGATCCGGGGGAGGGGGAGGCTACACCTTC. It encodes CASSRSGGGGGYTF.

This clonotype was seen repeatedly, ten times or more. The chain links TRBV20-1 to TRBJ1-5, with D maybe TRBD1 (5 bases). V was shortened by 3 bases and J by 4 bases, with 19 bases between the two germline ends. CDR3 length: 16 residues. Per germline, CDR1 DFQATT and CDR2 SNEGSKA (reference sequence). As DNA, the CDR3 is TGCAGTGCTAGTGGGTGGGTCAGGGTCGAGAATCAGCCCCAGCATTTT. The encoded protein is CSASGWVRVENQPQHF.

This clonotype has ten or more counts. CDR3 loop: CASSQTSRANEKLFF. In nucleotides, the CDR3 is TGTGCCAGCAGCCAAACATCCAGGGCAAATGAAAAACTGTTTTTT. The V call is TRBV14, the J call TRBJ1-4, with D possibly TRBD1 on 5 matching bases. The CDR3 totals 15 residues. Trimming stripped 2 bases from V and 5 bases from J, with 12 bases between. Germline-derived CDR1 and CDR2 are SGHDN and FVKESK.

The chain employs TRBV27 and TRBJ2-5; D is undetermined. From germline, CDR1 is MNHEY and CDR2 SMNVEV (reference sequence). Between the trimmed V and J ends, which lost 6 bases and 2 bases, there was a span of 16 bases. The CDR3 sequence is 15 residues long. The CDR3 nucleotides are TGTGCCAGCAGCCGCGTTGGGCGGTTTCAAGAGACCCAGTACTTC. Protein sequence: CASSRVGRFQETQYF.

The V call is TRBV2, the J call TRBJ2-3; the D is unclear. The CDR3 totals 14 residues. Germline-derived CDR1 and CDR2 are SNHLY and FYNNEI. The V gene lost 7 bases and the J gene lost 1 base, with 12 bases spanning the gap. The CDR3 bases are TGTGCCAGCAAGTTTAGTACCGGCACAGATACGCAGTATTTT. Protein sequence: CASKFSTGTDTQYF.

This rearrangement joins TRBV7-6 to TRBJ1-1, with D maybe TRBD1 (5 bases). Trimming pared 5 bases from V and 4 bases from J, leaving 11 bases between. This CDR3 spans 13 amino acids. From germline, CDR1 is SGHVS and CDR2 FNYEAQ. The DNA of the CDR3 is TGTGCCAGCAGCATCGGGGGTGGCACTGAAGCTTTCTTT. This sequence encodes CASSIGGGTEAFF.

This clonotype appeared a few times. The chain couples TRBV6-6 to TRBJ2-1; D is uncertain. The CDR3 extends over 14 amino acids. Germline lookup yields CDR1 MNHNY and CDR2 SVGAGI (reference sequence). The V end was cut by 5 bases, the J end by 9 bases, with 17 bases between. The CDR3 bases are TGTGCCAGCAGTGCCTTGGACCGGGTTGGTGAGCAGTTCTTC. Translated, it gives CASSALDRVGEQFF.

At least ten counts were recorded for this clonotype. The chain combines TRBV18 with TRBJ1-1; D possibly corresponds to TRBD1 (6 bases). The CDR3 runs to 15 residues. The germline V and J ends were trimmed by 5 bases and 0 bases, with 13 bases remaining between them. Germline CDR1 and CDR2: KGHSH and LQKENI. The CDR3 sequence is CASSSTGTLNTEAFF. Here the CDR3 DNA reads TGTGCCAGCTCATCTACCGGGACACTGAACACTGAAGCTTTCTTT.

This clonotype was observed a few times. The chain is built from TRBV6-5 and TRBJ2-5; a weak D match, TRBD2 (5 bases). The CDR3 has 14 amino acids. Germline assignment: CDR1 MNHEY and CDR2 SVGAGI. Trimming removed 3 bases at V and 4 bases at J, with 12 bases between. In DNA, the CDR3 is TGTGCCAGCAGTTATTTCGGGGTTCGAGAGACCCAGTACTTC. It translates to CASSYFGVRETQYF.

This clonotype was observed at least ten times. The chain is built from TRBV6-6 and TRBJ2-3; tentatively, D is TRBD1 or TRBD2 (5 bases each). From germline, CDR1 is MNHNY and CDR2 SVGAGI (reference sequence). V was cut by 6 bases and J by 5 bases, with 15 bases left in between. The CDR3 contains 14 residues. Here the CDR3 reads CASRWDLLRDTQYF. CDR3 DNA: TGTGCCAGCAGGTGGGACCTCTTGCGAGATACGCAGTATTTT.

This clonotype was seen at least ten times. V usage is TRBV29-1 and J usage is TRBJ2-5; tentative D call: TRBD2 (5 bases). Trimming removed 6 bases at V and 5 bases at J, with 16 bases between. Germline assignment: CDR1 SQVTM and CDR2 ANQGSEA. This CDR3 contains 13 residues. The CDR3 region has the DNA TGCAGCGTCGGGAACGTTATAGGGGAGACCCAGTACTTC. Translated: CSVGNVIGETQYF.

This clonotype was observed many times. The chain links TRBV28 to TRBJ2-7; weak D call: TRBD1 (5 bases). Germline V CDR1 and CDR2: MDHEN, SYDVKM. Trimming took 5 bases from V and 1 from J, leaving 12 bases between them. The CDR3 is 14 residues long. The CDR3 DNA reads as TGTGCCAGCAGTGGACACGCTGATTCCTACGAGCAGTACTTC. Residues: CASSGHADSYEQYF.

This clonotype has at least ten counts. The rearrangement uses TRBV6-6 and TRBJ2-3; no clear D. Germline V gene sequence: CDR1 MNHNY, CDR2 SVGAGI (reference sequence). The CDR3 contains 12 residues. Trimming took off 7 bases at V and 3 bases at J, with 8 bases between the two ends. CDR3 amino acids: CASKSETDTQYF. In DNA, the CDR3 is TGTGCCAGCAAGAGCGAAACAGATACGCAGTATTTT.

Comment on this clonotype: A single base separates this from a much larger clone, so it may be a read error. The chain uses TRBV6-1 and TRBJ2-7; 13 positions agree with TRBD2. Germline assignment: CDR1 MNHNS and CDR2 SASEGT. CDR3 length: 15 residues. The DNA for the CDR3 is TGTGCCAGCAGCAAACTAGCGGGAGGGCCGTACGAGCTGTACTTC. This encodes CASSKLAGGPYELYF.

The rearrangement links TRBV7-3 to TRBJ1-1, with D uncertain. V lost 3 bases and J 5 bases, leaving 10 bases between the germline ends. CDR1 SGHTA and CDR2 FQGTGA come from the germline V gene. This CDR3 is built from 13 residues. The CDR3 nucleotides read TGTGCCAGCAGCTTGGACGGTGGGACTGAAGCTTTCTTT. Amino acid sequence: CASSLDGGTEAFF.

This clonotype came up many times. The chain couples TRBV19 to TRBJ2-7; 7 bases align to TRBD1. This CDR3 is 14 amino acids long. In germline, CDR1 is LNHDA, CDR2 SQIVND (reference sequence). Trimming cost V 5 bases and J 5 bases; bases outside gene matches: 9. The CDR3 DNA reads as TGTGCCAGTAGTCAAAAGACAGGGTCCCACGAGCAGTACTTC. Amino acid sequence: CASSQKTGSHEQYF.

This clonotype was recorded at least ten times. The V call is TRBV9, the J call TRBJ2-5, with 7 positions matching TRBD1. The CDR3 runs 15 residues. The V gene end was trimmed by 2 bases and the J gene end by 4 bases; junction bases not matched to a gene: 8. Germline V CDR1 and CDR2: SGDLS, YYNGEE. Here the CDR3 reads CASSVVTGAIETQYF. CDR3 coding DNA: TGTGCCAGCAGCGTCGTTACAGGGGCGATAGAGACCCAGTACTTC. The whole variable domain, remainder taken from reference TRBV9 and TRBJ2-5, is DSGVTQTPKHLITATGQRVTLRCSPRSGDLSVYWYQQSLDQGLQFLIQYYNGEERAKGNILERFSAQQFPDLHSELNLSSLELGDSALYFCASSVVTGAIETQYFGPGTRLLVL.

This clonotype was recorded many times. The V gene is TRBV6-1, the J gene TRBJ2-3, with 8 bases fitting TRBD2. J lost 1 base, V lost 4 bases, and 7 bases had no gene match. Germline V gives CDR1 MNHNS, CDR2 SASEGT. The CDR3 is made up of 16 amino acids. CDR3 protein: CASSAFGAGGTDTQYF. CDR3 sequence (DNA): TGTGCCAGCAGTGCGTTTGGAGCGGGAGGCACAGATACGCAGTATTTT.

This clonotype was detected a few times. The V gene is TRBV14, the J gene TRBJ2-3; 7 bases are a match to TRBD1. V was pared by 0 bases and J by 3 bases, with 6 bases of the junction left unmatched. The length of the CDR3 is 16 residues. CDR1 and CDR2 (germline): SGHDN, FVKESK. The CDR3 DNA reads as TGTGCCAGCAGCCAAGACGTCGACAGGGCGACAGATACGCAGTATTTT. Amino acids: CASSQDVDRATDTQYF. Full variable domain (rest looked up from reference TRBV14 and TRBJ2-3): EAGVTQFPSHSVIEKGQTVTLRCDPISGHDNLYWYRRVMGKEIKFLLHFVKESKQDESGMPNNRFLAERTGGTYSTLKVQPAELEDSGVYFCASSQDVDRATDTQYFGPGTRLTVL.

The table lists this clonotype with many counts. The chain links TRBV6-4 to TRBJ2-3, with D maybe TRBD1 (6 bases). From germline, CDR1 is MRHNA and CDR2 SNTAGT. This CDR3 is built from 16 residues. With 0 bases removed from V and 2 bases from J, the gap between germline ends came to 12 bases. This CDR3 is CASSDSKTGDTDTQYF. CDR3 nucleotides: TGTGCCAGCAGTGACTCGAAGACAGGAGACACAGATACGCAGTATTTT.

The sample holds many counts of this clonotype. The chain couples TRBV6-5 to TRBJ2-7, with 9 bases aligning to TRBD1. Trimming cost V 6 bases and J 4 bases; bases outside gene matches: 4. The germline CDR1 and CDR2 sequences are MNHEY and SVGAGI. The CDR3 loop spans 13 amino acids. CDR3 in amino acids: CASSHRGQYEQYF. The CDR3 bases are TGTGCCAGCAGCCACAGGGGGCAGTACGAGCAGTACTTC.

This clonotype occurred many times. The chain is built from TRBV5-1 and TRBJ2-1, with D unclear. CDR3 size: 14 residues. Trimming shortened V by 0 bases and J by 1 base, and 5 bases separated the two germline ends. The germline gives CDR1 SGHRS, CDR2 YFSETQ. The DNA of the CDR3 is TGCGCCAGCAGCTTGGACCCTTCCTACAATGAGCAGTTCTTC. Translated, it gives CASSLDPSYNEQFF.

This chain connects TRBV29-1 to TRBJ2-7; TRBD1 is a possible D gene (5 bases). The length of the CDR3 is 12 residues. Germline-derived CDR1 and CDR2 are SQVTM and ANQGSEA. The CDR3 DNA is TGCAAAAGAAGGTATCAGGGCTGCGAGCAGTACTTC. Amino acids: CKRRYQGCEQYF.

Ten or more counts support this clonotype. This chain connects TRBV28 to TRBJ2-5, with D possibly being TRBD2 (5 bases). The length of the CDR3 is 12 residues. Trimming removed 7 bases from V and 7 bases from J, with 13 bases in between. Germline V gives CDR1 MDHEN, CDR2 SYDVKM. The CDR3 DNA follows: TGTGCCAGCATTAGCGATGGAGGGACCCAGTACTTC. Protein product: CASISDGGTQYF.

This chain connects TRBV5-1 to TRBJ1-1; a possible D gene is TRBD1 (5 bases). The germline V gene has CDR1 SGHRS and CDR2 YFSETQ. V was trimmed by 0 bases and J by 5 bases, leaving 11 bases between them. The length of the CDR3 is 14 residues. As DNA, the CDR3 is TGCGCCAGCAGCTTGGGGTCAGGGCGGACTGAAGCTTTCTTT. This encodes CASSLGSGRTEAFF.

This clonotype was seen ten or more times. The CDR3 DNA reads TGTGCCAGCAGTTTCGCCCCTAGCGGGAGGGCCCGGCAGTACTTC. It yields the protein CASSFAPSGRARQYF. The rearrangement uses TRBV27 and TRBJ2-7; 12 nucleotides match TRBD2. CDR3 length: 15 residues. V lost 3 bases and J lost 9; bases outside the gene matches: 9. Germline V gene sequence: CDR1 MNHEY, CDR2 SMNVEV (reference sequence).

This clonotype was detected only a few times. The rearrangement uses TRBV5-4 and TRBJ2-7; 7 bases match TRBD1. J lost 1 base, V lost 5 bases, and 9 bases had no gene match. Looked up from germline, CDR1 is SGHNT and CDR2 is YYREEE (reference sequence). This CDR3 comprises 15 residues. The CDR3 bases are TGTGCCAGCAGTTCCCGGACAGGTAATTCCTACGAGCAGTACTTC. Translated: CASSSRTGNSYEQYF.